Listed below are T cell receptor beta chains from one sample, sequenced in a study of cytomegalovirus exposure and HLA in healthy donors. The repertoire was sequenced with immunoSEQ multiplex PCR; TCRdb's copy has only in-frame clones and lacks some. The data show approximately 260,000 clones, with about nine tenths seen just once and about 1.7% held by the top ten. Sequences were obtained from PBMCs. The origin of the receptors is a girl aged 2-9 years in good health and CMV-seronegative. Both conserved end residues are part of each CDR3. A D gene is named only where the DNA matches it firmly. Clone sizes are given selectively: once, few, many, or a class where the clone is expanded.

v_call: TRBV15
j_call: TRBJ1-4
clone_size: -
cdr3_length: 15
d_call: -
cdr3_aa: CATSRAPGLEEKLFF
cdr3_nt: TGTGCCACCAGCAGAGCCCCAGGGCTGGAAGAAAAACTGTTTTTT

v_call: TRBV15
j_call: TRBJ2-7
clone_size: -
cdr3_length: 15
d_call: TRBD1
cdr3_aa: CATSRVTGVLYEQYF
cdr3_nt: TGTGCCACCAGCAGAGTCACAGGGGTCCTCTACGAGCAGTACTTC

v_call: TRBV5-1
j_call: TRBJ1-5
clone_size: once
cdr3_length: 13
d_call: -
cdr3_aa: CASSQGMGQPQHF
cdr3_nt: TGCGCCAGCAGTCAGGGGATGGGTCAGCCCCAGCATTTT

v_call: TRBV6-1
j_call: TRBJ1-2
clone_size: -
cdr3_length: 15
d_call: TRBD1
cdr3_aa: CASSELWDSNYGYTF
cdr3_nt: TGTGCCAGCAGTGAATTATGGGACAGTAACTATGGCTACACCTTC

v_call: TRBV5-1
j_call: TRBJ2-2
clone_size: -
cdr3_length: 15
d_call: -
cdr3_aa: CASSFFGGNTGELFF
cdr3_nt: TGCGCCAGCAGCTTTTTTGGCGGGAACACCGGGGAGCTGTTTTTT

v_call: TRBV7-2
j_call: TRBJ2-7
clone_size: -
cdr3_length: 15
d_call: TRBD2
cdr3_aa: CASSLALAGAYEQYF
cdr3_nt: TGTGCCAGCAGCTTAGCCCTAGCGGGAGCCTACGAGCAGTACTTC

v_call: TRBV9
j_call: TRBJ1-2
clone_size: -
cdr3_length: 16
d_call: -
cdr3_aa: CASSPWVGDMGYGYTF
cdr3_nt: TGTGCCAGCAGCCCTTGGGTGGGCGACATGGGCTATGGCTACACCTTC

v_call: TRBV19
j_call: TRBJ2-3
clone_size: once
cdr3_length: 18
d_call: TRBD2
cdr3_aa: CASSIFGLAGVGVDTQYF
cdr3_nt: TGTGCCAGTAGTATCTTTGGACTAGCGGGAGTAGGGGTAGATACGCAGTATTTT

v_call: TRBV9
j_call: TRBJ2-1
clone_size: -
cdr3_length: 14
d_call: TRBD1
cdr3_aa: CASSLISGGNEQFF
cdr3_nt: TGTGCCAGCAGCCTTATTTCAGGGGGCAATGAGCAGTTCTTC

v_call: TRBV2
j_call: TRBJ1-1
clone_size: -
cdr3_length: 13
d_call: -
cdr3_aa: CASSDNRVTEAFF
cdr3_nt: TGTGCCAGCAGTGATAACAGGGTCACTGAAGCTTTCTTT

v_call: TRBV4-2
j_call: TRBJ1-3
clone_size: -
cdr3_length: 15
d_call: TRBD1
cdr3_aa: CASRNRDRAGNTIYF
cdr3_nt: TGTGCCAGCCGAAACCGGGACAGGGCTGGAAACACCATATATTTT

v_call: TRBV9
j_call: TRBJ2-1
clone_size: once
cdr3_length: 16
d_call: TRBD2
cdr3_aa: CASSTAGTTFLNEQFF
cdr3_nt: TGTGCCAGCAGCACCGCCGGGACTACCTTCTTAAATGAGCAGTTCTTC

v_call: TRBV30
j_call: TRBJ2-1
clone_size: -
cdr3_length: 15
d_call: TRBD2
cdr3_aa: CAWSSGGASYNEQFF
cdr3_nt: TGTGCCTGGAGTAGCGGGGGAGCCTCCTACAATGAGCAGTTCTTC

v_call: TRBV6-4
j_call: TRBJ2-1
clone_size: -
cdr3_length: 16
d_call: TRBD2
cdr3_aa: CASSDSGSTSYNEQFF
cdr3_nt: TGTGCCAGCAGCGATAGCGGGAGTACCTCCTACAATGAGCAGTTCTTC

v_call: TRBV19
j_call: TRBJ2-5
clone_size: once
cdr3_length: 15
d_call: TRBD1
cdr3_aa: CASSTRTGDRETQYF
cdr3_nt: TGTGCCAGTAGTACCCGGACAGGGGACCGGGAGACCCAGTACTTC

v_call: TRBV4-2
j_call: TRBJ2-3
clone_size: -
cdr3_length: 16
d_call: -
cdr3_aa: CASSQDGLARVDTQYF
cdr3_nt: TGTGCCAGCAGCCAAGATGGGCTAGCACGGGTAGATACGCAGTATTTT

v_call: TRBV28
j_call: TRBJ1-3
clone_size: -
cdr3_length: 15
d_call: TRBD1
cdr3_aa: CASSTGGASGNTIYF
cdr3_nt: TGTGCCAGCAGCACAGGGGGAGCCTCTGGAAACACCATATATTTT

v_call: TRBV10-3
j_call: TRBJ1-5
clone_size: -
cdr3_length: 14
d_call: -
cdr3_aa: CAISEGPGNQPQHF
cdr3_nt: TGTGCCATCAGTGAGGGGCCTGGCAATCAGCCCCAGCATTTT

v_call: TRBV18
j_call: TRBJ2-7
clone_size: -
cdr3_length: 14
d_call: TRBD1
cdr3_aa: CASSPRQGDYEQYF
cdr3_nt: TGTGCCAGCTCACCAAGGCAGGGGGACTACGAGCAGTACTTC

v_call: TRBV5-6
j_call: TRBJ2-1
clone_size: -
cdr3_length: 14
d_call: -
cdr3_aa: CASSFGSSYNEQFF
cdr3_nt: TGTGCCAGCAGCTTCGGGAGCTCCTACAATGAGCAGTTCTTC

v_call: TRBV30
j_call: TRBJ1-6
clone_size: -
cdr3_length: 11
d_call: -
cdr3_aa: CAWSVGGPLHF
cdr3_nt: TGTGCCTGGAGTGTAGGAGGACCCCTCCACTTT

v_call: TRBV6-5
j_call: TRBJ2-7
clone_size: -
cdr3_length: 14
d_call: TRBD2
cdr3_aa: CASRVLAGAYEQYF
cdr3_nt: TGTGCCAGCCGGGTCCTAGCGGGGGCCTACGAGCAGTACTTC

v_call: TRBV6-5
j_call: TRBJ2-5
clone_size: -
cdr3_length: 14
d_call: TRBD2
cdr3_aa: CASSLSSGSETQYF
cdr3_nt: TGTGCCAGCAGCCTATCTAGCGGGAGTGAGACCCAGTACTTC

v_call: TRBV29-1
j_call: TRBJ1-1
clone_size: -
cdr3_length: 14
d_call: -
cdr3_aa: CSVETAGASTEAFF
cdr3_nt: TGCAGCGTTGAGACGGCAGGGGCTAGCACTGAAGCTTTCTTT

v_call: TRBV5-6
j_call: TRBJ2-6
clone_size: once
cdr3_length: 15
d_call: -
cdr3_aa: CASSLRGFGANVLTF
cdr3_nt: TGTGCCAGCAGCCTCAGGGGCTTTGGGGCCAACGTCCTGACTTTC

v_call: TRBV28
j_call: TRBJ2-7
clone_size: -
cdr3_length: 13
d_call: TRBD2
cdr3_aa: CASCPSGDYEQYF
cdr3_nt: TGTGCCAGCTGTCCTAGCGGGGACTACGAGCAGTACTTC

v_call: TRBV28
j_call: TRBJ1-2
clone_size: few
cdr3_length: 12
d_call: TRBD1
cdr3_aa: CASSSTDREGTF
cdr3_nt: TGTGCCAGCAGTTCGACCGACAGGGAAGGAACCTTC

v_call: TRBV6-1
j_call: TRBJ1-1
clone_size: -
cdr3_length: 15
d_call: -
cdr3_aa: CASSEFPIMNTEAFF
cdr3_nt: TGTGCCAGCAGTGAATTTCCAATCATGAACACTGAAGCTTTCTTT

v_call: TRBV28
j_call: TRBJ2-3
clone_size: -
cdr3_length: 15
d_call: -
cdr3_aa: CASKPGTTSTDTQYF
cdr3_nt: TGTGCCAGCAAACCCGGGACAACCAGCACAGATACGCAGTATTTT

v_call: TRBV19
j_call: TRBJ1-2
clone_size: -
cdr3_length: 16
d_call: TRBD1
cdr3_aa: CASREGRQGFIYGYTF
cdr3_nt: TGTGCCAGTAGAGAGGGGAGACAGGGCTTTATCTATGGCTACACCTTC

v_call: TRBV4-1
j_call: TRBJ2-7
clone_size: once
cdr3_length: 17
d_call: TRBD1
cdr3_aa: CASDPGTGAPGTAEQYF
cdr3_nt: TGCGCCAGCGACCCTGGGACAGGGGCCCCTGGAACAGCCGAGCAGTACTTC

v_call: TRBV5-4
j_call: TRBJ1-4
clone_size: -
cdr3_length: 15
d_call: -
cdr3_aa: CASSLAGETVEKLFF
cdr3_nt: TGTGCCAGCAGCTTGGCCGGAGAGACGGTCGAAAAACTGTTTTTT

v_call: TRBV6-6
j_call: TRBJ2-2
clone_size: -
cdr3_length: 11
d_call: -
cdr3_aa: CASIQTGELFF
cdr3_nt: TGTGCCAGCATCCAGACCGGGGAGCTGTTTTTT

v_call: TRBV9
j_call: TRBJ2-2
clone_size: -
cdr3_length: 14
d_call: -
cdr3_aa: CASRPGSTPGELFF
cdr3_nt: TGTGCCAGCCGACCTGGGAGTACACCCGGGGAGCTGTTTTTT

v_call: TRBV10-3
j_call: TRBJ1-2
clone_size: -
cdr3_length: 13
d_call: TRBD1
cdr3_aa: CAISDDRASGYTF
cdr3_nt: TGTGCCATCAGTGATGACAGGGCGAGCGGCTACACCTTC

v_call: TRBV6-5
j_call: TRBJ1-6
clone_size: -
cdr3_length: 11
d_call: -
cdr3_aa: CASSPAGTMGF
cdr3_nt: TGTGCCAGCAGCCCCGCCGGGACAATGGGCTTT

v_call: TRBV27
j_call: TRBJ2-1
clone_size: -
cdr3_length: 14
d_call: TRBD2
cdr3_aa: CASQLAGGANEQFF
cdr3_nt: TGTGCCAGTCAACTAGCGGGGGGGGCCAATGAGCAGTTCTTC

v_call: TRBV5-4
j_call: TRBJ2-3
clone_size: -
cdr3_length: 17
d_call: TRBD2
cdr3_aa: CASSLYRLAGVTDTQYF
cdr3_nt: TGTGCCAGCAGCCTTTATCGACTAGCGGGAGTTACAGATACGCAGTATTTT

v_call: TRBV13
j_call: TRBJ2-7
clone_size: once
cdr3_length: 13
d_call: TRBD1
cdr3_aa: CASSTGTAYEQYF
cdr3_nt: TGTGCCAGCAGCACGGGGACAGCTTACGAGCAGTACTTC

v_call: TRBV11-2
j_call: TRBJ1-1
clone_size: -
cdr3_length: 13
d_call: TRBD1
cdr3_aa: CASSLDAGGRAFF
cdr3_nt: TGTGCCAGCAGCTTAGACGCAGGGGGTCGTGCTTTCTTT

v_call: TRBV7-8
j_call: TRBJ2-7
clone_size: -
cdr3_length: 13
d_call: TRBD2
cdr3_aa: CATLPLAGHEQYF
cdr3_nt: TGTGCCACCCTGCCTCTAGCGGGCCACGAGCAGTACTTC

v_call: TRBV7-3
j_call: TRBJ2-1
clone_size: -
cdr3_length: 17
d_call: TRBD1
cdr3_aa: CASSLRRPGQDYNEQFF
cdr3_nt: TGTGCCAGCAGCTTAAGAAGGCCGGGACAGGACTACAATGAGCAGTTCTTC

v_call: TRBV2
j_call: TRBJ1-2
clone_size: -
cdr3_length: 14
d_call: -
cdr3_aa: CASRPDSPLYGYTF
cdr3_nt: TGTGCCAGCAGACCTGACAGTCCTCTCTATGGCTACACCTTC

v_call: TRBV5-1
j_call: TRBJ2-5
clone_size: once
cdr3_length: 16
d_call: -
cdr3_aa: CASSLGSGVEQETQYF
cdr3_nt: TGCGCCAGCAGCTTGGGGTCGGGGGTTGAGCAAGAGACCCAGTACTTC

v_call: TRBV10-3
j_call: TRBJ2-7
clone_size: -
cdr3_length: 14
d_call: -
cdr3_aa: CAISETTGSREQYF
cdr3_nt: TGTGCCATCAGTGAGACAACAGGGTCCCGCGAGCAGTACTTC

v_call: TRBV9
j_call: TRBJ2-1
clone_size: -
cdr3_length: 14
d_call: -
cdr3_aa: CASSVGGLVNEQFF
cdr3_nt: TGTGCCAGCAGCGTAGGAGGGCTAGTCAATGAGCAGTTCTTC

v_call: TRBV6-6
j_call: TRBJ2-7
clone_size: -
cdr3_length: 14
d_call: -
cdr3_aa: CASSYPTSSYEQYF
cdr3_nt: TGTGCCAGCAGTTATCCCACTAGCTCCTACGAGCAGTACTTC

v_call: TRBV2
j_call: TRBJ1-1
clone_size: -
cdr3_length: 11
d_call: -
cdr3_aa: CASSSTFEAFF
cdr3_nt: TGTGCCAGCAGTTCTACCTTTGAAGCTTTCTTT

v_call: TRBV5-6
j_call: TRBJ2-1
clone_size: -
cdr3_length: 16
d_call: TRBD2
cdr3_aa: CASSLTLAGGYNEQFF
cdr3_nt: TGTGCCAGCAGCCTTACTCTAGCGGGAGGGTACAATGAGCAGTTCTTC

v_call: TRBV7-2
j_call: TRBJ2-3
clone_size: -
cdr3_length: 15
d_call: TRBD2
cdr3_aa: CASSRLAGEADTQYF
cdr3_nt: TGTGCCAGCAGCCGGCTAGCGGGAGAGGCGGATACGCAGTATTTT

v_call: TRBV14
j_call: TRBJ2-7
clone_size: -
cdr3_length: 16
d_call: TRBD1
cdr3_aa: CASSQLVGTASYEQYF
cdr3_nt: TGTGCCAGCAGCCAACTAGTTGGGACAGCCTCCTACGAGCAGTACTTC

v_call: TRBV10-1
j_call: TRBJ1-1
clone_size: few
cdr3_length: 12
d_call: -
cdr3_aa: CASSHRNTEAFF
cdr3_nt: TGCGCCAGCTCTCACAGGAACACTGAAGCTTTCTTT

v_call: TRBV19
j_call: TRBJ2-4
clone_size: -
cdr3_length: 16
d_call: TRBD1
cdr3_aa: CASNPQGAIAKNIQYF
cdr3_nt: TGTGCCAGTAACCCACAGGGGGCAATAGCCAAAAACATTCAGTACTTC

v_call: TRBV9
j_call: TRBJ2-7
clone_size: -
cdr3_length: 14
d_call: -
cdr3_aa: CASSEQGIGYEQYF
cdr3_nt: TGTGCCAGCAGCGAACAGGGAATTGGCTACGAGCAGTACTTC

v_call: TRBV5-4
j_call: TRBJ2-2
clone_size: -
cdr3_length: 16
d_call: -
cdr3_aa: CASSLVVTPGTGELFF
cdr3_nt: TGTGCCAGCAGCTTGGTCGTTACTCCGGGGACCGGGGAGCTGTTTTTT

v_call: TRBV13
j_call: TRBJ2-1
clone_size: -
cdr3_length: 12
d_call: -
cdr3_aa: CASSPRDWSQFF
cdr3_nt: TGTGCCAGCAGCCCCCGGGACTGGTCTCAGTTCTTC

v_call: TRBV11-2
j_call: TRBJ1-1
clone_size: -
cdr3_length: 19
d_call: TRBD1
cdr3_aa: CASSLIQGTGTWMNTEAFF
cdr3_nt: TGTGCCAGCAGCTTAATACAGGGGACAGGGACATGGATGAACACTGAAGCTTTCTTT

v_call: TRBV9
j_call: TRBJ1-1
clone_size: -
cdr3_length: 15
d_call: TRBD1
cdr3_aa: CASSSQQGANTEAFF
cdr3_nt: TGTGCCAGCAGCTCCCAACAGGGGGCGAACACTGAAGCTTTCTTT

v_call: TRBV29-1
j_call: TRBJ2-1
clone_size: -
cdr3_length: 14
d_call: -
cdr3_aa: CSVETGISYNEQFF
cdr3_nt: TGCAGCGTTGAAACGGGGATCTCCTACAATGAGCAGTTCTTC

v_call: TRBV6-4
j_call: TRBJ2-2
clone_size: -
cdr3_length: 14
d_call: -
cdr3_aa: CASSALDRTGELFF
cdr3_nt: TGTGCCAGCAGTGCGCTAGACCGTACCGGGGAGCTGTTTTTT